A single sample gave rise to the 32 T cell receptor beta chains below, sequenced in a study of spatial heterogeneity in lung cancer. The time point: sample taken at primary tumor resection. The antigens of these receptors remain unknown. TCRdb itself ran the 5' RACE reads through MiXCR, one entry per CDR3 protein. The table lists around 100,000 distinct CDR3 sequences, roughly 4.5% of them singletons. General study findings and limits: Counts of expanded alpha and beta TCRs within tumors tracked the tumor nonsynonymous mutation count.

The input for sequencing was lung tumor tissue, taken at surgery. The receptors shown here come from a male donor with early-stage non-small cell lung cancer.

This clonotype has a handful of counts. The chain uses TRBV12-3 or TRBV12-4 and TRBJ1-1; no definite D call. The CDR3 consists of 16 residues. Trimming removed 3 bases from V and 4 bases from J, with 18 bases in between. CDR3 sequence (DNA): TGTGCCAGCAGTTTCGAGGGCCCCCCGACGGGCACTGAAGCTTTCTTT. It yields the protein CASSFEGPPTGTEAFF.

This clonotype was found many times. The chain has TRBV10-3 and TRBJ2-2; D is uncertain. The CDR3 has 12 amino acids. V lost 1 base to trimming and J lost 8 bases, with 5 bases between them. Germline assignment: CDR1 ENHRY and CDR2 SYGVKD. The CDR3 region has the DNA TGTGCCATCAGTGAGTTCAGAGGGGAGCTGTTTTTT. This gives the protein CAISEFRGELFF.

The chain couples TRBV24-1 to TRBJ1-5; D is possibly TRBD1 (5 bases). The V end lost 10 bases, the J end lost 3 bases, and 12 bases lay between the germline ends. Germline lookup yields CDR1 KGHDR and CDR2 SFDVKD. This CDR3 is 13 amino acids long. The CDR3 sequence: CATGQGDNQPQHF. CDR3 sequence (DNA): TGTGCCACTGGGCAGGGTGACAATCAGCCCCAGCATTTT.

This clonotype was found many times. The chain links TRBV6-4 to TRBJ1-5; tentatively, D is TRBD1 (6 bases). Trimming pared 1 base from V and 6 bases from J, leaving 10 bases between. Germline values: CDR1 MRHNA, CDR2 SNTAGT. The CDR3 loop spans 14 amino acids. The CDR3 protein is CASSDFPGAQPQHF. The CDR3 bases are TGTGCCAGCAGTGACTTCCCAGGGGCTCAGCCCCAGCATTTT.

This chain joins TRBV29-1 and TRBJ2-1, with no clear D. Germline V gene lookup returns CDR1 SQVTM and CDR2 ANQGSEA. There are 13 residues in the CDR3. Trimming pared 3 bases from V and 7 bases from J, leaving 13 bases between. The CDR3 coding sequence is TGCAGCGTTGACCCGACTGGCGATAATGAGCAGTTCTTC. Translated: CSVDPTGDNEQFF.

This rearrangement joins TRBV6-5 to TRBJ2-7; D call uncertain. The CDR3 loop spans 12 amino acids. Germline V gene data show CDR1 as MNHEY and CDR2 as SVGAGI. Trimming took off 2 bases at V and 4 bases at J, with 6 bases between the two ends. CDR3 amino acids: CASSYGKYEQYF. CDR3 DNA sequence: TGTGCCAGCAGTTACGGGAAGTACGAGCAGTACTTC.

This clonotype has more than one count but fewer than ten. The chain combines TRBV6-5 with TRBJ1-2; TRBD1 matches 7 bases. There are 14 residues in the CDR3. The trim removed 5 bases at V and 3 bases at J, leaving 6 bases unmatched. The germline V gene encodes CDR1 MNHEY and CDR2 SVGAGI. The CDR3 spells CASSRTGEDYGYTF. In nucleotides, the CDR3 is TGTGCCAGCAGTCGAACAGGGGAGGACTATGGCTACACCTTC.

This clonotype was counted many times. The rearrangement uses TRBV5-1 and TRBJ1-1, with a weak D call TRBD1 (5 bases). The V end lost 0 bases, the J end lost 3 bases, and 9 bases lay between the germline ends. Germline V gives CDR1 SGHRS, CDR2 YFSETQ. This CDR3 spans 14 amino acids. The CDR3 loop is CASSLEGADTEAFF. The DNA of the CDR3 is TGCGCCAGCAGCTTGGAAGGGGCGGACACTGAAGCTTTCTTT.

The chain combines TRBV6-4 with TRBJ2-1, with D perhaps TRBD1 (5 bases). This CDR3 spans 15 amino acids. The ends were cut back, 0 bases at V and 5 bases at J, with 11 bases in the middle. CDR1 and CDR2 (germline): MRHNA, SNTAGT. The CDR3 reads CASSDSIGANNEQFF. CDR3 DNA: TGTGCCAGCAGTGACTCGATTGGGGCGAACAATGAGCAGTTCTTC.

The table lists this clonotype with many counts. CDR3 amino acids: CASSQDRGWGMPQHF. CDR3 DNA sequence: TGCGCCAGCAGCCAAGATAGAGGTTGGGGGATGCCCCAGCATTTT. The rearrangement joins TRBV4-1 to TRBJ1-5; possibly TRBD1 for D (5 bases). Trimming cost V 0 bases and J 9 bases, with 15 bases left between them. This CDR3 region has 15 residues. CDR1 is MGHRA and CDR2 is YSYEKL in the germline V gene.

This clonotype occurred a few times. The CDR3 loop is CASEDSYNEQFF. In nucleotides, the CDR3 is TGTGCCAGCGAAGATTCCTACAATGAGCAGTTCTTC. The rearrangement links TRBV28 to TRBJ2-1; D remains unclear. Between the trimmed V and J ends, which lost 8 bases and 1 base, there was a span of 6 bases. There are 12 residues in the CDR3. CDR1 is MDHEN and CDR2 is SYDVKM in the germline V gene.

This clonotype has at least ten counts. As DNA, the CDR3 is TGTGCCAGCAGTAGCTCCTGGACCCAAGAGACCCAGTACTTC. It is translated as CASSSSWTQETQYF. The V call is TRBV3-1, the J call TRBJ2-5, with unresolved D. Between the trimmed V and J ends, which lost 6 bases and 1 base, there was a span of 12 bases. Per the germline V gene, CDR1 is LGHDT and CDR2 is YNNKEL (reference sequence). The CDR3 has 14 residues.

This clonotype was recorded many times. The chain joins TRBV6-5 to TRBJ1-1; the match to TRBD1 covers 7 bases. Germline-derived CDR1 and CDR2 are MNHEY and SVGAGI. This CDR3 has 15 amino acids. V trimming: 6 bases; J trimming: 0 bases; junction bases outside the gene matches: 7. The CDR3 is CASREWDSLNTEAFF. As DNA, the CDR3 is TGTGCCAGCAGAGAATGGGACAGCTTGAACACTGAAGCTTTCTTT.

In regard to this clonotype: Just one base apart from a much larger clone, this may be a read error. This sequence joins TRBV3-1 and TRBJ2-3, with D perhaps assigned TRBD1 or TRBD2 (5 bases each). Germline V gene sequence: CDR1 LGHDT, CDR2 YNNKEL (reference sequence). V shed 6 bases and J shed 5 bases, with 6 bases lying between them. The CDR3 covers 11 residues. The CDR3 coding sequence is TGTGCCAGCAGGGGGGTAGATACGCAGTATTTT. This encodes CASRGVDTQYF.

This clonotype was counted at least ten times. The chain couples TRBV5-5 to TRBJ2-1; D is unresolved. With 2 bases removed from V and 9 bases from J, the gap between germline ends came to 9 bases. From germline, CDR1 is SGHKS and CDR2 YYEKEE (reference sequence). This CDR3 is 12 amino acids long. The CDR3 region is CASSFPTVEQFF. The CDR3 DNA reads TGTGCCAGCAGCTTCCCGACTGTTGAGCAGTTCTTC.

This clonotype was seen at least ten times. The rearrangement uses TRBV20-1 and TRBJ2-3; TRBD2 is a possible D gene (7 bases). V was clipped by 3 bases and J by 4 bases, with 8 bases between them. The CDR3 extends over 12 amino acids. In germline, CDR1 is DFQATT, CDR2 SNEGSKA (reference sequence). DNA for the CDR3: TGCAGTGCTAGCGGGGGGCCAGATACGCAGTATTTT. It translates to CSASGGPDTQYF.

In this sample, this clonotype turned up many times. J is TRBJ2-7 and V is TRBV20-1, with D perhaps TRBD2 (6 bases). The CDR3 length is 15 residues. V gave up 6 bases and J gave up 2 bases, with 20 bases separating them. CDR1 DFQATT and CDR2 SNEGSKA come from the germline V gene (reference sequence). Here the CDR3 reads CSAAPSGAATYEQYF. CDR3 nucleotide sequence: TGCAGTGCCGCCCCATCGGGAGCAGCGACCTACGAGCAGTACTTC.

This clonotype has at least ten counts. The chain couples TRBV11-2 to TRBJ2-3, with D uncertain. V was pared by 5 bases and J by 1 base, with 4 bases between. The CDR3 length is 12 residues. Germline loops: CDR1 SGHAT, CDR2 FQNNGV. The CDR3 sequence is CASSGRTDTQYF. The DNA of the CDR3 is TGTGCCAGCAGCGGCCGCACAGATACGCAGTATTTT.

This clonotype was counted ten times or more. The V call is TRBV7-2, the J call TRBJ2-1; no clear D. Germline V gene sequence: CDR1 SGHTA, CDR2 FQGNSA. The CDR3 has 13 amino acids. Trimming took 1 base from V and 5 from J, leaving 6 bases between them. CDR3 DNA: TGTGCCAGCAGCTTAGGCCGAAACAATGAGCAGTTCTTC. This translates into CASSLGRNNEQFF.

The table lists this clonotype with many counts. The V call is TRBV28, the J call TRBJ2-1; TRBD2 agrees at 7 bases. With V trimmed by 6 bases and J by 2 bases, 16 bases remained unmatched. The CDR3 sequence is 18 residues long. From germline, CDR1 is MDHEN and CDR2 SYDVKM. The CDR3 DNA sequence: TGTGCCAGCAGCCCCGACCCCCCGGGAGGCGTCACCTACAATGAGCAGTTCTTC. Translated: CASSPDPPGGVTYNEQFF.

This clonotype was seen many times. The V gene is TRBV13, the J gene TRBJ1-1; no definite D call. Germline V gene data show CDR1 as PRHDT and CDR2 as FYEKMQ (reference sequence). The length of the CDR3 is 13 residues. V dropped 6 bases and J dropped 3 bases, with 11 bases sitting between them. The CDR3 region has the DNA TGTGCCAGCAGTCGACGGAGAGACACTGAAGCTTTCTTT. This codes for CASSRRRDTEAFF.

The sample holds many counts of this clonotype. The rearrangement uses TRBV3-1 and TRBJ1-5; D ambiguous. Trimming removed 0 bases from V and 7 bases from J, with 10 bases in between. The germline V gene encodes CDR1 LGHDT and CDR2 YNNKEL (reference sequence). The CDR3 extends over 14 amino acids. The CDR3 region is CASSQDSAGQPQHF. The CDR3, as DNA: TGTGCCAGCAGCCAAGATTCCGCCGGGCAGCCCCAGCATTTT. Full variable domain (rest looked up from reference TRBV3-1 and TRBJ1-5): DTAVSQTPKYLVTQMGNDKSIKCEQNLGHDTMYWYKQDSKKFLKIMFSYNNKELIINETVPNRFSPKSPDKAHLNLHINSLELGDSAVYFCASSQDSAGQPQHFGDGTRLSIL.

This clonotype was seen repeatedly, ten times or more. In DNA, the CDR3 is TGCGCCAGCAGCTTGGCCGTGACGCAAGAGACCCAGTACTTC. Its translation: CASSLAVTQETQYF. The chain joins TRBV5-1 to TRBJ2-5, with unresolved D. CDR1 and CDR2 from the germline V gene are SGHRS and YFSETQ. The CDR3 has 14 residues. The V end was cut by 0 bases, the J end by 2 bases, with 8 bases between.

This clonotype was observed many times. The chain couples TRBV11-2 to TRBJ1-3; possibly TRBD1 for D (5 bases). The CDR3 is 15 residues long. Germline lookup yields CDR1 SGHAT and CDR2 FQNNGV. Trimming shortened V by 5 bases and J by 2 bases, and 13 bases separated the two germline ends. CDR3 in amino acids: CASSTQGAAGNTIYF. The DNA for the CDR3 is TGTGCCAGCAGCACTCAAGGGGCAGCTGGAAACACCATATATTTT.

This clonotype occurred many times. CDR3 nucleotide sequence: TGCAGTGCTAGAGGGTTCGCAGGGGACGGCACAGATACGCAGTATTTT. Translation gives CSARGFAGDGTDTQYF. The chain uses TRBV20-1 and TRBJ2-3; D is possibly TRBD1 (6 bases). CDR1 is DFQATT, CDR2 SNEGSKA, per germline (reference sequence). The CDR3 runs 16 residues. V was clipped by 1 base and J by 1 base, with 15 bases between them.

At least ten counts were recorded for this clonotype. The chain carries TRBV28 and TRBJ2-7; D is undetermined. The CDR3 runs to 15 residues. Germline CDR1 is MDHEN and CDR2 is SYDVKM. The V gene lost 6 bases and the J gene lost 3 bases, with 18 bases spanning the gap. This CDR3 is CASSTTDLGYYEQYF. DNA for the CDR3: TGTGCCAGCAGCACCACAGACCTAGGGTACTACGAGCAGTACTTC.

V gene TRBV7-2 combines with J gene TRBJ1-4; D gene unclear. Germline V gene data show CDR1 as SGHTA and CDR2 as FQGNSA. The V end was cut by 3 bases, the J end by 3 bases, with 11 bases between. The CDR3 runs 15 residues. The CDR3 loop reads CASSFMGAANEKLFF. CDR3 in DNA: TGTGCCAGCAGCTTCATGGGTGCGGCTAATGAAAAACTGTTTTTT. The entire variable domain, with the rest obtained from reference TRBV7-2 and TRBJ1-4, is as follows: GAGVSQSPSNKVTEKGKDVELRCDPISGHTALYWYRQSLGQGLEFLIYFQGNSAPDKSGLPSDRFSAERTGGSVSTLTIQRTQQEDSAVYLCASSFMGAANEKLFFGSGTQLSVL.

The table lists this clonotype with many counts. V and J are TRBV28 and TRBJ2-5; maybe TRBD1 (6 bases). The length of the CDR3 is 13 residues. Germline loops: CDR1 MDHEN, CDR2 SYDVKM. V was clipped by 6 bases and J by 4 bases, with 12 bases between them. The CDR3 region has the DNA TGTGCCAGCAGGCCAGGGGTTTCAGAGACCCAGTACTTC. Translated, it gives CASRPGVSETQYF.

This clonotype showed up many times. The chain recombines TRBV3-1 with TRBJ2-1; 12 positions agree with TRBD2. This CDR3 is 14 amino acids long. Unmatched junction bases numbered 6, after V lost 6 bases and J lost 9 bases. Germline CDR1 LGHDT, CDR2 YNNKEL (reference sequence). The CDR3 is CASSPTSGRIEQFF. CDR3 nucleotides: TGTGCCAGCAGTCCGACTAGCGGGAGAATTGAGCAGTTCTTC.

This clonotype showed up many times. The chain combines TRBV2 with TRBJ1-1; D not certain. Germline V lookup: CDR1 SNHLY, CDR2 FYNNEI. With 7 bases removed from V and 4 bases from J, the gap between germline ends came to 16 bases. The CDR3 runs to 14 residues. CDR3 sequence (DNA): TGTGCCAGCAAATCTCCGGGAGGATTCACTGAAGCTTTCTTT. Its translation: CASKSPGGFTEAFF.

As DNA, the CDR3 is TGCGCCAGCAGCCACCGAGGACAAATTAACACTGAAGCTTTCTTT. Protein: CASSHRGQINTEAFF. The chain links TRBV4-1 to TRBJ1-1, with a possible D match to TRBD1 (5 bases). This CDR3 contains 15 residues. Trimming removed 3 bases from V and 2 bases from J, with 13 bases in between. The V gene's germline CDR1 is MGHRA and CDR2 YSYEKL.

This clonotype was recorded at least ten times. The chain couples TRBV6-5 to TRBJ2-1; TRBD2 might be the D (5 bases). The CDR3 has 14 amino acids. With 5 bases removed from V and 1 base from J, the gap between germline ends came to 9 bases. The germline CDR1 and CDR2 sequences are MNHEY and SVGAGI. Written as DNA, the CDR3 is TGTGCCAGCAGTGCGCGAGGGTCCTACAATGAGCAGTTCTTC. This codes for CASSARGSYNEQFF.